This T cell receptor beta chain was retrieved from a study of CD8+ T cells in alopecia areata listed by TCRdb under 2018. General notes on the study: Treated patients were enrolled in an open-label pilot trial of oral tofacitinib, 5 to 10 mg twice daily, for moderate-to-severe alopecia areata. Tofacitinib was administered for 6 to 18 months, and 6 months of follow-up off drug were then conducted to assess delayed response and recurrence. To study T cell clonal expansion in alopecia areata, the researchers applied high-throughput TCRbeta sequencing to both the C3H/HeJ mouse model and human patients. Biopsies were taken from tofacitinib-treated patients at baseline and again at 4 and 24 weeks into treatment, and several of those patients also had a later scalp biopsy. In humans, TCRbeta sequencing was performed on scalp tissue and on sorted CD4+ and CD8+ peripheral blood T cells from healthy controls and from patients with patchy or totalis/universalis alopecia areata. RNA was extracted with the PAXgene miRNA kit for fixed scalp, the miRNeasy kit for PBMCs, and the RNeasy kit for mouse skin. In treated patients, disease severity was measured using the SALT score, which gives the percentage of scalp surface area affected. immunoSEQ multiplex PCR using 35 Vbeta forward primers and 13 Jbeta reverse primers was used to amplify TCRbeta CDR3 regions. Clonality in the scalp was compared among normal scalp (n=4), patchy alopecia areata scalp (n=8), and alopecia totalis/universalis scalp (n=8). Overall study results and their limits: Compared with mice, TCR sequences shared between patients were less clear, possibly partly because of HLA diversity across the patient population. The treated cohort was small, with a single nonresponder, so links between baseline CD8+ expansion and response need larger studies. Unlike mouse skin, which is dominated by gammadelta T cells, normal human skin has resident alphabeta T cells that are also sequenced, and this complicates analysis of the scalp TCR repertoire. During tofacitinib treatment, many expanded lesional clones stuck around in both scalp and blood, and this persistence may partly explain why relapse happens after treatment is stopped. Lesional scalp, especially in alopecia totalis/universalis, showed higher clonality and more expanded CD8+ clones than normal scalp, suggesting antigenic drive. Tofacitinib significantly decreased scalp clonality and the number of expanded CD8+ clones among the top 100 scalp clones.

Per the publication, the time point label means: around 26 weeks on oral tofacitinib. The treatment or condition label for this specimen denotes: oral pan-JAK inhibitor, 5-10 mg twice daily. From alopecia areata patients, peripheral blood was collected along with lesional scalp punch biopsies. PBMCs were separated by density centrifugation and stained for CD3, CD4 and CD8, after which CD4+ and CD8+ T cells were sorted on a FACSAria. This clone has more than one count but fewer than ten. What antigen it recognizes has not been identified. No much larger clone is present one base from it, and per-base qualities are unavailable. Libraries were prepared through the immunoSEQ multiplex PCR assay. For TCR sequencing, RNA was extracted from every sample and reverse transcribed into cDNA to serve as template. First-strand cDNA was synthesized with SuperScript III using a 2:1 mix of oligo-dT and random hexamers. A synthetic immune receptor repertoire was used to assess amplification bias, and residual bias was removed computationally. On the study's bioinformatics: Raw reads were preprocessed to remove errors, and CDR3 was defined according to IMGT conventions as the region from the conserved cysteine to phenylalanine. To get clonality, Shannon entropy was normalized by log2 of the number of productive unique TCRs and the result was subtracted from 1. CD4 or CD8 identity of scalp clones was inferred by cross-referencing scalp TCRbeta sequences with sorted blood CD4 and CD8 repertoires. This immuneACCESS table, as held by TCRdb, lists in-frame sequences with V and J called but not all clones. Of the missing ones, under half trace to an unresolved V gene in checked studies; the others have no known cause. The V and J calls and clone size come from that table; D and trimming were worked out from the DNA. The sample records around 270,000 clones, 55% to 70% of which are singletons. Of the sample, over 1.5% falls within the top ten clones.

The source is a human donor with alopecia areata. The sample was CD4+ T cells sorted from blood, taken at week 24, from a patient treated with tofacitinib.

DNA sequence: TGTGCCATCAGTGGGCTCGGGACTAGACTTAATGAGCAGTTCTTC. Translated, this gives CAISGLGTRLNEQFF. This receptor chain uses TRBV10-3 and TRBJ2-1, with 8 central nucleotides matching TRBD2. Looking up the germline V gene yields CDR1 ENHRY and CDR2 SYGVKD. The CDR3, from cysteine to phenylalanine, totals 15 residues. CDR3 DNA is the only sequence kept; it has 45 bases, read in frame from the first base. V and J are trimmed by 4 bases and 7 bases, and the gene matches miss 9 bases of the junction.